These T cell receptor beta chains were read from a single sample in a study of early stage breast cancer tumors. Libraries were prepared by immunoSEQ multiplex PCR; TCRdb keeps only in-frame clonotypes and omits some of them. The repertoire holds some 41,000 clones, with over 60% as singletons. The sample comprised blood. The receptors were sampled from a person aged 45 to 59 with breast cancer. CDR3s include the opening cysteine and the closing phenylalanine or tryptophan. D genes are given only for firm matches. Only some rows state a clone size, as once, few, many or a class for expanded clones.

d_gene,abundance,v_gene,j_gene,CDR3nt,CDR3aa
TRBD1,-,TRBV2,TRBJ2-7,TGTGCCAGCAGTTCTGACAGGGGGTCCTACGAGCAGTACTTC,CASSSDRGSYEQYF
TRBD1,once,TRBV5-1,TRBJ2-5,TGCGCCAGCAGCGTGGACAGGGAAGAGACCCAGTACTTC,CASSVDREETQYF
-,-,TRBV5-1,TRBJ2-3,TGCGCCAGCGGGGCCCTCTCCACAGATACGCAGTATTTT,CASGALSTDTQYF
TRBD1,-,TRBV19,TRBJ1-2,TGTGCCAGTAGTCGGATGGGTCAACAGGGGACCTATGGCTACACCTTC,CASSRMGQQGTYGYTF
TRBD1,few,TRBV5-1,TRBJ1-1,TGCGCCAGCAGCCATCCCGACAGGGTGAACACTGAAGCTTTCTTT,CASSHPDRVNTEAFF
TRBD2,-,TRBV6-5,TRBJ2-2,TGTGCCAGGAAGCCCACTAGCGGGGGCACCGGGGAGCTGTTTTTT,CARKPTSGGTGELFF
-,-,TRBV9,TRBJ2-3,TGTGCCAGCAGCGAGATTTATGGCGGGCTAGATACGCAGTATTTT,CASSEIYGGLDTQYF
-,-,TRBV6-5,TRBJ1-1,TGTGCCAGCAGTTATCTGGCCACTGAAGCTTTCTTT,CASSYLATEAFF
TRBD2,-,TRBV19,TRBJ2-3,TGTGCCAGTAGGATCAGCGGGAGGGATGGCACAGATACGCAGTATTTT,CASRISGRDGTDTQYF
TRBD2,few,TRBV18,TRBJ2-1,TGTGCCAGCTCTCGACCGGGACTAGCGGGGTACAATGAGCAGTTCTTC,CASSRPGLAGYNEQFF
-,-,TRBV4-3,TRBJ2-2,TGCGCCAGCAGCCGGCGGGCGGCAAGCGGGGAGCTGTTTTTT,CASSRRAASGELFF
-,-,TRBV15,TRBJ2-7,TGTGCCACCAGCAATTACCCACAGGTGGACTACGAGCAGTACTTC,CATSNYPQVDYEQYF
TRBD2,-,TRBV7-2,TRBJ2-7,TGTGCCAGCAGGACCGGACTAGCGCAATCCTACGAGCAGTACTTC,CASRTGLAQSYEQYF
-,few,TRBV30,TRBJ1-2,TGTGCCTGGAGTGGGCAGGTATCGTTCTTAAACTATGGCTACACCTTC,CAWSGQVSFLNYGYTF
-,few,TRBV6-1,TRBJ2-2,TGTGCCAGCAGTGTTGCAGGGCCCGGGGAGCTGTTTTTT,CASSVAGPGELFF
-,once,TRBV18,TRBJ2-2,TGTGCCAGCTCACCATGGGAGACGGGGGTAACCGGGGAGCTGTTTTTT,CASSPWETGVTGELFF
TRBD1,-,TRBV29-1,TRBJ2-3,TGCAGCGTCGAAACGGGACAGGGGGGAGATACGCAGTATTTT,CSVETGQGGDTQYF
-,-,TRBV5-1,TRBJ2-2,TGCGCCAGCAGCTTGGGGGCCCCGTTAACAGCAATCTATCAGGTAACCGGGGAGCTGTTTTTT,CASSLGAPLTAIYQVTGELFF
TRBD1,-,TRBV4-3,TRBJ1-6,TGCGCCAGCAGCCAAGGACAGGGGTATTCACCCCTCCACTTT,CASSQGQGYSPLHF
TRBD1,-,TRBV19,TRBJ1-3,TGTGCCAGTAGTCCTGGACAGGGGTGGAACACCATATATTTT,CASSPGQGWNTIYF
-,-,TRBV4-1,TRBJ2-3,TGCGCCAGCAGCCAAGATGGGGCTGCGCGGGATACGCAGTATTTT,CASSQDGAARDTQYF
-,few,TRBV6-6,TRBJ1-1,TGTGCCAGCAGTTACTCCTGGAACACTGAAGCTTTCTTT,CASSYSWNTEAFF
-,few,TRBV5-8,TRBJ1-1,TGTGCCAGCAGCCTTCGGAACACTGAAGCTTTCTTT,CASSLRNTEAFF
-,few,TRBV6-5,TRBJ1-5,TGTGCCACCCGACGGTTGGGGAGGGAGCCCCAGCATTTT,CATRRLGREPQHF
TRBD1,-,TRBV7-9,TRBJ1-3,TGTGCCAGCAAGGGACAGGCCAACTCTGGAAACACCATATATTTT,CASKGQANSGNTIYF
TRBD1,-,TRBV5-1,TRBJ1-1,TGCGCCAGCAGCTTGGTTATGTGGCAGGGGGCCGGGAACACTGAAGCTTTCTTT,CASSLVMWQGAGNTEAFF
-,-,TRBV9,TRBJ2-7,TGTGCCAGCAGCGTAGGGGCTTACTACGAGCAGTACTTC,CASSVGAYYEQYF
-,-,TRBV6-6,TRBJ1-2,TGTGCCAGCACTGACAACCGGTCCAGGGCGGGCTACACCTTC,CASTDNRSRAGYTF
TRBD2,-,TRBV9,TRBJ2-7,TGTGCCAGCAGCCTTCGGTCTAGCGGTGGCTACGAGCAGTACTTC,CASSLRSSGGYEQYF
TRBD1,once,TRBV7-2,TRBJ1-5,TGTGCCAGCAACCCAACAGGGGCCGGTCAGCCCCAGCATTTT,CASNPTGAGQPQHF
-,-,TRBV12-2,TRBJ1-5,TGTGCAAGTCGCTACCGACAGGCGCATCAGCCCCAGCATTTT,CASRYRQAHQPQHF
-,-,TRBV5-1,TRBJ1-5,TGCGCCAGCACCCAGGAGGGTGGGGGTCAGCCCCAGCATTTT,CASTQEGGGQPQHF